What follows are 31 T cell receptor beta chains derived from one specimen sequenced in a study of vaccination and CD4 T cells after COVID-19. No antigen has been identified for these receptors. Treatment specified: approximately 11-day PBMC culture with coronavirus spike peptide pools or control peptides (ViraFEST assay). The Oncomine TCR Beta short-read assay sequenced DNA from cultured CD4+ T cells. TCRdb recomputed calls from the PCR reads with MiXCR, one row per CDR3 protein. The sample lists roughly 9,900 distinct CDR3 sequences; about 54% were seen once. Sequencing was performed on CD4+ T cells from blood, cultured in vitro. These receptors were obtained from a human donor who had recovered from COVID-19.

The chain joins TRBV25-1 to TRBJ1-1; TRBD1 is a possible D gene (5 bases). Between the trimmed V and J ends, which lost 2 bases and 0 bases, there was a span of 7 bases. Germline V lookup: CDR1 MGHDK, CDR2 SYGVNS. The CDR3 contains 14 residues. The CDR3 sequence is CASSEQDMNTEAFF. The CDR3 region has the DNA TGTGCCAGCAGTGAACAGGACATGAACACTGAAGCTTTCTTT.

V and J are TRBV6-1 and TRBJ2-7; a weak D match, TRBD1 (6 bases). The germline V and J ends were trimmed by 3 bases and 5 bases, with 20 bases remaining between them. CDR3 length: 16 amino acids. Germline V gene data show CDR1 as MNHNS and CDR2 as SASEGT. The CDR3 spells CASSETSTGIPDEQYF. The CDR3 DNA reads as TGTGCCAGCAGTGAGACATCAACAGGGATTCCGGACGAGCAGTACTTC.

This clonotype was observed a handful of times. The gene calls are TRBV12-3 or TRBV12-4 and TRBJ2-2; the match to TRBD2 covers 8 bases. V shed 7 bases, J shed 6 bases, and the junction held 13 bases outside the gene matches. The CDR3 runs 16 residues. The CDR3 coding sequence is TGTGCCAGCAACAGAAGCGGGACTAGGATTTCCGGGGAGCTGTTTTTT. This encodes CASNRSGTRISGELFF.

Only one count was recorded for this clonotype. The chain carries TRBV12-3 or TRBV12-4 and TRBJ2-2; the D gene is possibly TRBD2 (5 bases). CDR3 length equals 16 residues. Trimming left V 7 bases short and J 7 bases short, with 22 bases between. The CDR3 DNA sequence: TGTGCCAGCACTTCCCGGCCCCCGGGGTATATCGGGGAGCTGTTTTTT. Its protein product is CASTSRPPGYIGELFF.

The V call is TRBV12-3 or TRBV12-4, the J call TRBJ1-1; no clear D gene. V was cut by 6 bases and J by 1 base, with 9 bases left in between. The CDR3 spans 13 residues. The CDR3 bases are TGTGCCAGCAGCCCTAGGCGGAACACTGAAGCTTTCTTT. It is translated as CASSPRRNTEAFF.

The V gene is TRBV5-1, the J gene TRBJ1-6; a possible D gene is TRBD1 (5 bases). The ends were cut back, 4 bases at V and 3 bases at J, with 8 bases in the middle. The CDR3 is 14 residues long. Looked up from germline, CDR1 is SGHRS and CDR2 is YFSETQ. The CDR3: CASSADSYNSPLHF. CDR3 DNA sequence: TGCGCCAGCAGCGCCGACAGCTATAATTCACCCCTCCACTTT.

This clonotype was recorded a few times. The chain carries TRBV20-1 and TRBJ1-1; the D gene is possibly TRBD1 (6 bases). Looked up from germline, CDR1 is DFQATT and CDR2 is SNEGSKA (reference sequence). Trimming removed 3 bases at V and 2 bases at J, with 22 bases between. The CDR3 spans 17 residues. CDR3 protein: CSASHTRLGGANTEAFF. The CDR3 DNA follows: TGCAGTGCTAGTCATACTCGGCTGGGGGGGGCAAACACTGAAGCTTTCTTT.

This chain uses TRBV6-1 with TRBJ1-4, with 12 bases aligning to TRBD1. The V and J ends lost 6 bases and 7 bases, in that order; junction bases with no gene match: 9. Germline V gene data show CDR1 as MNHNS and CDR2 as SASEGT. The CDR3 consists of 16 residues. The DNA of the CDR3 is TGTGCCAGCAGAGGGACAGGGGGCTCCCAGGGTGAAAAACTGTTTTTT. It encodes CASRGTGGSQGEKLFF.

The V gene is TRBV20-1, the J gene TRBJ1-4, with no clear D. The CDR3 has 14 residues. Trimming took off 5 bases at V and 4 bases at J, with 14 bases between the two ends. Germline V lookup: CDR1 DFQATT, CDR2 SNEGSKA (reference sequence). The DNA for the CDR3 is TGCAGTGCTCAACGGGGTAGGGATAATGAAAAACTGTTTTTT. Its protein is CSAQRGRDNEKLFF.

This chain links TRBV7-2 with TRBJ2-6; TRBD2 aligns across 7 bases. The germline V gene encodes CDR1 SGHTA and CDR2 FQGNSA. This CDR3 has 16 amino acids. V shed 4 bases and J 2 bases; nucleotides not matched to a gene: 5. The DNA of the CDR3 is TGTGCCAGCAGCTCGGGCGGGGGAGCTGGGGCCAACGTCCTGACTTTC. Its protein product is CASSSGGGAGANVLTF.

The rearrangement uses TRBV7-8 and TRBJ2-3; D remains unclear. Trimming pared 5 bases from V and 1 base from J, leaving 16 bases between. This CDR3 contains 16 residues. CDR1 and CDR2 (germline): SGHVS, FQNEAQ. CDR3: CASSPPYPIGTDTQYF. CDR3 sequence (DNA): TGTGCCAGCAGCCCGCCCTACCCTATCGGCACAGATACGCAGTATTTT.

The chain employs TRBV12-3 or TRBV12-4 and TRBJ1-1; TRBD1 might be the D (6 bases). This CDR3 spans 17 amino acids. The V and J ends lost 6 bases and 0 bases respectively, with 20 bases between them. The CDR3 loop reads CASRPSGTHVMNTEAFF. CDR3 in DNA: TGTGCCAGCAGACCTTCCGGGACACATGTCATGAACACTGAAGCTTTCTTT.

This sequence joins TRBV5-4 and TRBJ2-3; possibly TRBD1 for D (5 bases). Looked up from germline, CDR1 is SGHNT and CDR2 is YYREEE (reference sequence). V dropped 0 bases and J dropped 8 bases, with 13 bases sitting between them. The CDR3 extends over 14 amino acids. The CDR3 coding sequence is TGTGCCAGCAGCTTGGGACAGCCAAAGGGTACGCAGTATTTT. Translating it yields CASSLGQPKGTQYF.

This clonotype was recorded once. The chain uses TRBV10-3 and TRBJ1-3; D is undetermined. The CDR3 spans 15 residues. Per the germline V gene, CDR1 is ENHRY and CDR2 is SYGVKD. V gave up 2 bases and J gave up 2 bases, with 10 bases separating them. CDR3 sequence reads: CAISETQTPGNTIYF. As DNA, the CDR3 is TGTGCCATCAGTGAGACACAAACCCCTGGAAACACCATATATTTT.

V gene TRBV20-1 combines with J gene TRBJ1-5, with TRBD1 identical over 7 bases. Per the germline V gene, CDR1 is DFQATT and CDR2 is SNEGSKA (reference sequence). Trimming cost V 3 bases and J 5 bases; bases outside gene matches: 7. The length of the CDR3 is 14 residues. In DNA, the CDR3 is TGCAGTGCTAGCCTCCCAGGGGGTCATCAGCCCCAGCATTTT. The encoded protein is CSASLPGGHQPQHF.

CDR3 region: CASSNLGWGEETQYF. Written as DNA, the CDR3 is TGTGCCAGCAGCAACCTGGGGTGGGGAGAAGAGACCCAGTACTTC. The J gene is TRBJ2-5, the V gene TRBV6-2 or TRBV6-3; possibly TRBD2 for D (5 bases). V shed 6 bases and J shed 3 bases, with 17 bases lying between them. The CDR3 has 15 amino acids. CDR1 is MNHEY and CDR2 is SVGEGT in the germline V gene.

The chain recombines TRBV20-1 with TRBJ2-7; D might be TRBD2 (6 bases). V gave up 2 bases and J gave up 6 bases, with 17 bases separating them. The CDR3 contains 14 residues. Germline V lookup: CDR1 DFQATT, CDR2 SNEGSKA (reference sequence). Here the CDR3 DNA reads TGCAGTGCTAGACGGGCGGGACTGTCCACCGAGCAGTACTTC. It translates to CSARRAGLSTEQYF.

In this sample, this clonotype turned up a few times. The V call is TRBV11-3, the J call TRBJ1-2; D gene unclear. V was shortened by 4 bases and J by 0 bases, with 9 bases between the two germline ends. CDR3 length equals 14 residues. CDR1 SGHNT and CDR2 YENEEA come from the germline V gene. The CDR3 region has the DNA TGTGCCAGCAGCTCAAATCAAGCTAACTATGGCTACACCTTC. Amino acids: CASSSNQANYGYTF.

This rearrangement joins TRBV12-3 or TRBV12-4 to TRBJ1-5; TRBD1 matches at 8 bases. The trim removed 6 bases at V and 5 bases at J, leaving 9 bases unmatched. The CDR3 is made up of 15 amino acids. The CDR3 nucleotides are TGTGCCAGCAGGACAGGGACAGGAGCGGATCAGCCCCAGCATTTT. This sequence encodes CASRTGTGADQPQHF.

The rearrangement links TRBV19 to TRBJ1-2; no clear D gene. The CDR3 spans 13 residues. Trimming pared 2 bases from V and 3 bases from J, leaving 7 bases between. CDR1 LNHDA and CDR2 SQIVND come from the germline V gene (reference sequence). In nucleotides, the CDR3 is TGTGCCAGTAGTATAAACTGGGACTATGGCTACACCTTC. Translating gives CASSINWDYGYTF.

This chain connects TRBV6-1 to TRBJ2-5; 7 bases fit TRBD1. This CDR3 comprises 16 residues. V gave up 0 bases and J gave up 4 bases; unmatched junction bases: 8. Germline-derived CDR1 and CDR2 are MNHNS and SASEGT. CDR3 in amino acids: CASSEAGGTDRETQYF. The DNA of the CDR3 is TGTGCCAGCAGTGAAGCAGGGGGCACCGATAGAGAGACCCAGTACTTC.

This clonotype was counted only a few times. The chain links TRBV11-2 to TRBJ1-2; 7 positions match TRBD1. Per the germline V gene, CDR1 is SGHAT and CDR2 is FQNNGV. The CDR3 is 16 amino acids. The junction had 9 bases not matched to a gene; V was cut back by 1 base and J by 4 bases. CDR3 sequence reads: CASSLAQGVNSYGYTF. As DNA, the CDR3 is TGTGCCAGCAGCTTAGCGCAGGGGGTCAATAGCTATGGCTACACCTTC.

In its sample, this clonotype ranks as medium-sized. The chain has TRBV2 and TRBJ2-1; perhaps TRBD1 as D (6 bases). V was trimmed by 2 bases and J by 4 bases, leaving 12 bases between them. The CDR3 is 15 amino acids. The germline V gene encodes CDR1 SNHLY and CDR2 FYNNEI. This chain's CDR3 is CASSESGDVYNEQFF. DNA of the CDR3: TGTGCCAGCAGTGAATCAGGGGATGTATACAATGAGCAGTTCTTC. Full variable domain (remainder filled in from reference TRBV2 and TRBJ2-1): EPEVTQTPSHQVTQMGQEVILRCVPISNHLYFYWYRQILGQKVEFLVSFYNNEISEKSEIFDDQFSVERPDGSNFTLKIRSTKLEDSAMYFCASSESGDVYNEQFFGPGTRLTVL.

The chain is built from TRBV2 and TRBJ2-7, with 12 positions matching TRBD2. This CDR3 comprises 13 residues. Germline values: CDR1 SNHLY, CDR2 FYNNEI. With V trimmed by 11 bases and J by 4 bases, 6 bases remained unmatched. CDR3 bases: TGTGCCGCAAAGGGACTAGCGGGTTACGAGCAGTACTTC. It translates to CAAKGLAGYEQYF.

Written as DNA, the CDR3 is TGCGCCAGCAGTCAATCATACAGGATTGGGGCTTGGAATCAGCCCCAGCATTTT. Translated: CASSQSYRIGAWNQPQHF. The chain joins TRBV23-1 to TRBJ1-5; D possibly corresponds to TRBD1 (5 bases). TRBV23-1 is marked as an open reading frame, function uncertain. The CDR3 has 18 residues. V lost 0 bases to trimming and J lost 4 bases, with 19 bases between them.

This CDR3 is CSARDVLAGGGYEQYF. In DNA form, the CDR3 reads TGCAGTGCTAGAGATGTGCTAGCGGGGGGGGGTTACGAGCAGTACTTC. V is TRBV20-1 and J is TRBJ2-7; TRBD2 matches 12 bases. V was clipped by 0 bases and J by 4 bases; unmatched bases: 7. The V gene's germline CDR1 is DFQATT and CDR2 SNEGSKA (reference sequence). This CDR3 has 16 amino acids.

V is TRBV18 and J is TRBJ2-7, with 9 positions matching TRBD1. Per germline, CDR1 KGHSH and CDR2 LQKENI. There are 14 residues in the CDR3. CDR3: CATSTGTGQGEQYF. CDR3 DNA sequence: TGTGCAACTTCTACTGGGACAGGGCAGGGAGAGCAGTACTTC.

This clonotype has a handful of counts. This chain connects TRBV20-1 to TRBJ1-5, with a weak D call TRBD1 (6 bases). CDR3 length: 13 residues. From germline, CDR1 is DFQATT and CDR2 SNEGSKA (reference sequence). V was shortened by 5 bases and J by 7 bases, with 15 bases between the two germline ends. This CDR3 reads CSALTGKGQPQHF. The CDR3 DNA sequence: TGCAGTGCTCTGACAGGCAAGGGACAGCCCCAGCATTTT.

The chain has TRBV12-3 or TRBV12-4 and TRBJ2-1; TRBD2 agrees at 8 bases. This CDR3 comprises 14 residues. V was pared by 5 bases and J by 9 bases, with 9 bases of the junction left unmatched. Written as DNA, the CDR3 is TGTGCCAGCAGTCAGAGCGGGGGAGTGAGTGAGCAGTTCTTC. Translation gives CASSQSGGVSEQFF.

This clonotype has just a few counts. The chain uses TRBV6-1 and TRBJ1-2, with TRBD1 matching over 12 bases. J was trimmed by 4 bases and V by 6 bases; bases with no gene match: 6. Germline CDR1 reads MNHNS; CDR2 reads SASEGT. The length of the CDR3 is 15 residues. CDR3 sequence: CASRGTGGESYGYTF. DNA for the CDR3: TGTGCCAGCAGAGGGACAGGGGGCGAAAGCTATGGCTACACCTTC.

This rearrangement joins TRBV6-1 to TRBJ1-5; no firm D call. V was clipped by 8 bases and J by 3 bases, with 8 bases between them. This CDR3 has 12 residues. Germline CDR1 and CDR2: MNHNS and SASEGT. The CDR3 nucleotides read TGTGCCAGCCTCGGGTCCAATCAGCCCCAGCATTTT. This sequence encodes CASLGSNQPQHF.